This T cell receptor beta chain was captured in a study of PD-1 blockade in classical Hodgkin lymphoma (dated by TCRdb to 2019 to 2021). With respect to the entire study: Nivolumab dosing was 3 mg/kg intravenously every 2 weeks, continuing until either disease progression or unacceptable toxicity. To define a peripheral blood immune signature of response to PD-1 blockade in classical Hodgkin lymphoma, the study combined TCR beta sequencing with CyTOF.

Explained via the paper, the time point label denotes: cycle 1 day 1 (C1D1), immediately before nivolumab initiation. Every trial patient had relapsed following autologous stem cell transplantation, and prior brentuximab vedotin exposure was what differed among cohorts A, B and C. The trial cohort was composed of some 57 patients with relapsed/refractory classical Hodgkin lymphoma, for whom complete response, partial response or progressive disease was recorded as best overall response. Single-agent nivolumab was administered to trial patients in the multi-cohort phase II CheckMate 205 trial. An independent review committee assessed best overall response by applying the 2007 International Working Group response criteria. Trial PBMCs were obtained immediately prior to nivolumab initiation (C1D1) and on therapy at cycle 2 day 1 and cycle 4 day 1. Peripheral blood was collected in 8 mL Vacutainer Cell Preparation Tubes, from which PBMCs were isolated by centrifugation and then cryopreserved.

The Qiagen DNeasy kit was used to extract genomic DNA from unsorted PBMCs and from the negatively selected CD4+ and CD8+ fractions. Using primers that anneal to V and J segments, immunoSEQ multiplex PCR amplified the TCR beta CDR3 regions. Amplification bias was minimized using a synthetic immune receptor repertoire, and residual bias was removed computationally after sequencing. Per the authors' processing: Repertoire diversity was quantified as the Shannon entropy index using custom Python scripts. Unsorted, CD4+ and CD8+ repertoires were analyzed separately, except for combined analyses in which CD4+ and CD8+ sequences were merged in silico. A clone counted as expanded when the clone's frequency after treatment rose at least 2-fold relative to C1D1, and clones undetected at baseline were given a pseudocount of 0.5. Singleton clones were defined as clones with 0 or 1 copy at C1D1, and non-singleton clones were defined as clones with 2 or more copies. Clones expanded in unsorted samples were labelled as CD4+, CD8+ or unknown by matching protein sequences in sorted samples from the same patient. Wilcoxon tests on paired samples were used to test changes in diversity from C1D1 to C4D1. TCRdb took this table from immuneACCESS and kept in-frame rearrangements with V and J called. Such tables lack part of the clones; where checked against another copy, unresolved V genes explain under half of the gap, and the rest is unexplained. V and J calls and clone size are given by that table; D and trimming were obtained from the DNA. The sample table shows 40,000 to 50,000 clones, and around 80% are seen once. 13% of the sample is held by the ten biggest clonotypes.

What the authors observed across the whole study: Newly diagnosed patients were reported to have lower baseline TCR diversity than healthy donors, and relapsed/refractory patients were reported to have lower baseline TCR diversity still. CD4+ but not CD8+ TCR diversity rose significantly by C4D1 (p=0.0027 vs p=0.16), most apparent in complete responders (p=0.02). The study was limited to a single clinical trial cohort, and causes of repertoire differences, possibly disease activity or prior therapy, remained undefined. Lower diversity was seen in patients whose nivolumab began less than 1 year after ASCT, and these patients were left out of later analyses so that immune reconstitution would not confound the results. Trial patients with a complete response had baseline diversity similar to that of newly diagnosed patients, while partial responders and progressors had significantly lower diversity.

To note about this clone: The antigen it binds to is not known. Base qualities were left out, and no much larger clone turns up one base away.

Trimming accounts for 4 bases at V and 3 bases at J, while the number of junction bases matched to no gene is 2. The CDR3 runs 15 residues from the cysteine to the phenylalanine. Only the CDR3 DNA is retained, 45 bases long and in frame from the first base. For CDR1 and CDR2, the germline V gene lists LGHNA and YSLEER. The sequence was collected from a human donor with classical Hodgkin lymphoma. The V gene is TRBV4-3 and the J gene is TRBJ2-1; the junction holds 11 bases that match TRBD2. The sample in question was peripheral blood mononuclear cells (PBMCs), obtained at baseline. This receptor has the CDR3 CASSRTSGSYNEQFF. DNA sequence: TGCGCCAGCAGCCGAACTAGCGGGAGCTACAATGAGCAGTTCTTC.